These 16 T cell receptor beta chains came from one sample sequenced in a study of blood T cell repertoires in COVID-19. Produced via immunoSEQ multiplex PCR; TCRdb's table is partial and in-frame only. The sample contains roughly 330,000 clones, over 70% of which appear only once. The sample taken for sequencing was PBMCs or T cells enriched from blood (not recorded which). These receptors came from a man in his thirties or forties who had recovered from COVID-19.

This chain connects TRBV28 to TRBJ2-1, with 11 positions matching TRBD1. The CDR3 consists of 16 residues. CDR1 and CDR2 (germline): MDHEN, SYDVKM. V shed 6 bases, J shed 3 bases, and the junction held 7 bases outside the gene matches. CDR3 DNA sequence: TGTGCCAGCAGCCACGGGACAGGGGGGTTCTACAATGAGCAGTTCTTC. Its protein product is CASSHGTGGFYNEQFF.

CDR3 region: CASSLHRGEGAFF. Here the CDR3 DNA reads TGTGCCAGCAGTTTGCACAGGGGGGAGGGAGCTTTCTTT. This chain joins TRBV6-4 and TRBJ1-1, with TRBD1 matching 8 bases. Germline assignment: CDR1 MRHNA and CDR2 SNTAGT. J gave up 10 bases and V 5 bases, and 9 bases lay outside the gene matches. This CDR3 has 13 amino acids.

V is TRBV9 and J is TRBJ2-5; possibly TRBD1 for D (7 bases). The CDR3 is 13 residues long. The V gene's germline CDR1 is SGDLS and CDR2 YYNGEE. The ends were cut back, 4 bases at V and 5 bases at J, with 12 bases in the middle. CDR3 sequence (DNA): TGTGCCAGCAGCACGACAGGGAGGGAGACCCAGTACTTC. This gives the protein CASSTTGRETQYF.

The V gene is TRBV11-2, the J gene TRBJ2-7; D is perhaps TRBD1 (6 bases). Trimming took 0 bases from V and 5 from J, leaving 14 bases between them. This CDR3 has 15 residues. The V gene's germline CDR1 is SGHAT and CDR2 FQNNGV. The CDR3 coding sequence is TGTGCCAGCAGCTTAGAACAGGGTGGAATCCACGAGCAGTACTTC. Protein sequence: CASSLEQGGIHEQYF.

The chain couples TRBV19 to TRBJ2-3; 7 bases line up with TRBD2. Losses at the gene ends were 7 bases for V and 1 base for J; bases not matched to a gene: 2. Germline V lookup: CDR1 LNHDA, CDR2 SQIVND (reference sequence). The CDR3 is 13 residues long. The CDR3 sequence: CASTAGRTDTQYF. The CDR3 DNA sequence: TGTGCCAGTACAGCGGGGCGCACAGATACGCAGTATTTT. The whole variable domain, remainder taken from reference TRBV19 and TRBJ2-3, is DGGITQSPKYLFRKEGQNVTLSCEQNLNHDAMYWYRQDPGQGLRLIYYSQIVNDFQKGDIAEGYSVSREKKESFPLTVTSAQKNPTAFYLCASTAGRTDTQYFGPGTRLTVL.

This chain joins TRBV30 and TRBJ1-6; no definite D call. Trimming took 0 bases from V and 9 from J, leaving 12 bases between them. Germline CDR1 is GTSNPN and CDR2 is SVGIG (reference sequence). The CDR3 spans 14 residues. The CDR3: CAWSVGLPSSPLHF. The CDR3, as DNA: TGTGCCTGGAGTGTAGGACTCCCCAGTTCACCCCTCCACTTT. The full variable domain, completed using reference TRBV30 and TRBJ1-6, is SQTIHQWPATLVQPVGSPLSLECTVEGTSNPNLYWYRQAAGRGLQLLFYSVGIGQISSEVPQNLSASRPQDRQFILSSKKLLLSDSGFYLCAWSVGLPSSPLHFGNGTRLTVT.

V is TRBV6-5 and J is TRBJ2-6; 8 bases are shared with TRBD1. V was clipped by 1 base and J by 2 bases; unmatched bases: 1. There are 16 residues in the CDR3. The germline V gene has CDR1 MNHEY and CDR2 SVGAGI. The DNA of the CDR3 is TGTGCCAGCAGTTACTTACAGGGGGCTGGGGCCAACGTCCTGACTTTC. Translated, it gives CASSYLQGAGANVLTF.

This clone was observed once. The chain employs TRBV5-1 and TRBJ1-4; the D is unclear. V was trimmed by 3 bases and J by 3 bases, leaving 9 bases between them. The CDR3 has 14 amino acids. The V gene's germline CDR1 is SGHRS and CDR2 YFSETQ. CDR3 loop: CASSSGYPNEKLFF. The CDR3 DNA sequence: TGCGCCAGCAGCTCCGGGTATCCTAATGAAAAACTGTTTTTT. Full variable domain (outside the CDR3, taken from reference TRBV5-1 and TRBJ1-4): KAGVTQTPRYLIKTRGQQVTLSCSPISGHRSVSWYQQTPGQGLQFLFEYFSETQRNKGNFPGRFSGRQFSNSRSEMNVSTLELGDSALYLCASSSGYPNEKLFFGSGTQLSVL.

Concerning this clone: In the same sample, other DNA sequences code for this CDR3. V usage is TRBV5-4 and J usage is TRBJ2-3; TRBD2 matches at 13 bases. Trimming removed 3 bases from V and 1 base from J; junction bases left unmatched: 2. The germline gives CDR1 SGHNT, CDR2 YYREEE (reference sequence). The CDR3 length is 16 residues. The DNA of the CDR3 is TGTGCCAGCAGCTCTGGACTAGCGGGGGGCACAGATACGCAGTATTTT. Translation gives CASSSGLAGGTDTQYF. Combining the CDR3 with reference TRBV5-4 and TRBJ2-3 gives the whole variable domain ETGVTQSPTHLIKTRGQQVTLRCSSQSGHNTVSWYQQALGQGPQFIFQYYREEENGRGNFPPRFSGLQFPNYSSELNVNALELDDSALYLCASSSGLAGGTDTQYFGPGTRLTVL.

The J gene is TRBJ2-2, the V gene TRBV6-4; 10 nucleotides align to TRBD1. The CDR3 has 16 amino acids. Germline loops: CDR1 MRHNA, CDR2 SNTAGT. Trimming took 7 bases from V and 4 from J; bases not matched to a gene: 9. CDR3 residues: CASTRRDRGFTGELFF. The CDR3 DNA follows: TGTGCCAGCACCCGCCGGGACAGGGGTTTCACCGGGGAGCTGTTTTTT.

V and J are TRBV28 and TRBJ1-5; perhaps TRBD1 as D (5 bases). The V end lost 5 bases, the J end lost 3 bases, and 11 bases lay between the germline ends. Germline CDR1 MDHEN, CDR2 SYDVKM. This CDR3 has 14 residues. The CDR3: CASSLRTSNQPQHF. CDR3 bases: TGTGCCAGCAGTCTCAGGACATCCAATCAGCCCCAGCATTTT.

The V call is TRBV13, the J call TRBJ2-1; D is perhaps TRBD2 (5 bases). The CDR3 extends over 15 amino acids. V lost 5 bases and J lost 0, with 11 bases in between. Germline lookup yields CDR1 PRHDT and CDR2 FYEKMQ (reference sequence). CDR3 amino acids: CASSRTRSSYNEQFF. For the CDR3, the DNA is TGTGCCAGCAGCCGCACTAGGAGCTCCTACAATGAGCAGTTCTTC.

The V gene is TRBV6-5, the J gene TRBJ1-2; 7 bases map to TRBD1. CDR1 MNHEY and CDR2 SVGAGI come from the germline V gene. The CDR3 extends over 13 amino acids. V trimming: 4 bases; J trimming: 4 bases; junction bases outside the gene matches: 3. Here the CDR3 reads CASSSTGFYGYTF. Here the CDR3 DNA reads TGTGCCAGCAGTTCGACAGGGTTCTATGGCTACACCTTC.

The chain links TRBV11-3 to TRBJ1-2, with a weak D call TRBD1 (5 bases). This CDR3 is 14 amino acids long. Trimming cost V 0 bases and J 3 bases, with 8 bases left between them. Germline-derived CDR1 and CDR2 are SGHNT and YENEEA. This chain's CDR3 is CASSLDARDYGYTF. CDR3 bases: TGTGCCAGCAGCTTAGATGCCAGGGACTATGGCTACACCTTC.

CDR3 in DNA: TGTGCCAGCAGTTTAACCCGGGGACAGGGGACGAACTCCTACGAGCAGTACTTC. It codes for CASSLTRGQGTNSYEQYF. The chain links TRBV28 to TRBJ2-7; 10 bases agree with TRBD1. This CDR3 contains 18 residues. Germline V gene data show CDR1 as MDHEN and CDR2 as SYDVKM. Trimming at V came to 2 bases and at J to 0 bases, leaving 10 bases not matched to a gene.

The rearrangement joins TRBV2 to TRBJ2-1; TRBD1 matches 7 bases. Trimming took 7 bases from V and 8 from J; bases not matched to a gene: 11. The V gene's germline CDR1 is SNHLY and CDR2 FYNNEI. The CDR3 is 14 amino acids. CDR3 sequence: CASTKGAVVDEQFF. Here the CDR3 DNA reads TGTGCCAGCACCAAGGGGGCGGTAGTGGATGAGCAGTTCTTC.